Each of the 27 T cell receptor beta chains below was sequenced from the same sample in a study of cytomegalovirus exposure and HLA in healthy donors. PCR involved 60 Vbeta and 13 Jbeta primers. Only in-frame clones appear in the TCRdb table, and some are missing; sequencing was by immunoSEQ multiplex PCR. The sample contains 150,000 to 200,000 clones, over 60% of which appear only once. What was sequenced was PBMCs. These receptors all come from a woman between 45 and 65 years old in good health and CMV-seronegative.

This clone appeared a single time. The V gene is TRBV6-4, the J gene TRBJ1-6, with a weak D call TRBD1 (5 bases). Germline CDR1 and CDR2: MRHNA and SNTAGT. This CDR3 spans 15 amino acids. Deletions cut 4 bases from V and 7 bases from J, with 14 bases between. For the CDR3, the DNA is TGTGCCAGCAGTGCGGGACCGGGGGAGAATTCACCCCTCCACTTT. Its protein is CASSAGPGENSPLHF.

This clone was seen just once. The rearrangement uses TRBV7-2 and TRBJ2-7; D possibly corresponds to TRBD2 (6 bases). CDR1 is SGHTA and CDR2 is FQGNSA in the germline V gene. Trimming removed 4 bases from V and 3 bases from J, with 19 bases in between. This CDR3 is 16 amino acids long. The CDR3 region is CASSSPPGGAYYEQYF. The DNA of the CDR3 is TGTGCCAGCAGCTCACCACCCGGGGGTGCTTACTACGAGCAGTACTTC. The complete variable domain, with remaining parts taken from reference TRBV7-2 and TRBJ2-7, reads GAGVSQSPSNKVTEKGKDVELRCDPISGHTALYWYRQSLGQGLEFLIYFQGNSAPDKSGLPSDRFSAERTGGSVSTLTIQRTQQEDSAVYLCASSSPPGGAYYEQYFGPGTRLTVT.

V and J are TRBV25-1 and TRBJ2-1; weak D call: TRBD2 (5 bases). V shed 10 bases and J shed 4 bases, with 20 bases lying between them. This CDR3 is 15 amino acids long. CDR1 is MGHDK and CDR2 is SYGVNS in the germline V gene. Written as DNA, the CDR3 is TGTGCCACCCAAAGCTTAGGGAGTTCGTACAATGAGCAGTTCTTC. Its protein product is CATQSLGSSYNEQFF.

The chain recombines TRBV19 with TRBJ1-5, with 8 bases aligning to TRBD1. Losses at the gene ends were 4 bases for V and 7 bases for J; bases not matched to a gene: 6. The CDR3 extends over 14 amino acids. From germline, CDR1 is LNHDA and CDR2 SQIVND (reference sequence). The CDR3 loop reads CASSTDRGWQPQHF. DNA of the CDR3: TGTGCCAGTAGTACCGACAGGGGCTGGCAGCCCCAGCATTTT. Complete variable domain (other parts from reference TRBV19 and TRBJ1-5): DGGITQSPKYLFRKEGQNVTLSCEQNLNHDAMYWYRQDPGQGLRLIYYSQIVNDFQKGDIAEGYSVSREKKESFPLTVTSAQKNPTAFYLCASSTDRGWQPQHFGDGTRLSIL.

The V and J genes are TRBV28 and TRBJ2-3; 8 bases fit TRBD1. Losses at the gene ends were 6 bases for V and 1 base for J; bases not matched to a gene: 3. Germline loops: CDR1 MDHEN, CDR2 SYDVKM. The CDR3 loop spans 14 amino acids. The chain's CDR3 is CASRHRGGTDTQYF. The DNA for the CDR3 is TGTGCCAGCAGACACAGGGGGGGCACAGATACGCAGTATTTT.

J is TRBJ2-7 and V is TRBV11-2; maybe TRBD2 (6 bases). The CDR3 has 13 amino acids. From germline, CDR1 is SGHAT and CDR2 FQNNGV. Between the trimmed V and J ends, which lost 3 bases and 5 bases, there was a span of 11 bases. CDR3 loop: CASSFTSFDEQYF. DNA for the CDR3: TGTGCCAGCAGCTTTACTAGCTTCGACGAGCAGTACTTC.

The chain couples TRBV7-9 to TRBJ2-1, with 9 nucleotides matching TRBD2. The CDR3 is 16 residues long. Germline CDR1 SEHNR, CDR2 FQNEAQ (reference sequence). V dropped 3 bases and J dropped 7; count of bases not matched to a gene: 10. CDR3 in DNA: TGTGCCAGCAGCTTGGTTGCGGGGGGGTATGGGAATGAGCAGTTCTTC. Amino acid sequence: CASSLVAGGYGNEQFF.

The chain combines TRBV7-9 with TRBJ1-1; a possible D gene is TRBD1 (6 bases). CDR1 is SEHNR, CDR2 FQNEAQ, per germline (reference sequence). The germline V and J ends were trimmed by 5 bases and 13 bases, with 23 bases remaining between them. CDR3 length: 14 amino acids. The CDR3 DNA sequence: TGTGCCAGCAGCCAGGGGTCTTCGGCCAATGAGGTTTTCTTT. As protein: CASSQGSSANEVFF. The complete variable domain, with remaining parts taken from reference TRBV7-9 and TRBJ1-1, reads DTGVSQNPRHKITKRGQNVTFRCDPISEHNRLYWYRQTLGQGPEFLTYFQNEAQLEKSRLLSDRFSAERPKGSFSTLEIQRTEQGDSAMYLCASSQGSSANEVFFGQGTRLTVV.

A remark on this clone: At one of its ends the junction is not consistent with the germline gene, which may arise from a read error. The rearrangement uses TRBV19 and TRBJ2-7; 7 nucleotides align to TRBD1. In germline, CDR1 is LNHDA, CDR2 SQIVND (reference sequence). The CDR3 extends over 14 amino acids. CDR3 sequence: CASSRTGELYEQYF. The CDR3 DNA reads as TGTGCCAGTAGTAGGACAGGCGAACTTTACGAGCAGTACTTT.

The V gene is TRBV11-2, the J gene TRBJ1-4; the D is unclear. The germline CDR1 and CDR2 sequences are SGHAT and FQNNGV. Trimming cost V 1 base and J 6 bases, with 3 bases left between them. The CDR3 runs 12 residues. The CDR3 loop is CASSLAYEKLFF. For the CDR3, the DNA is TGTGCCAGCAGCTTAGCTTATGAAAAACTGTTTTTT.

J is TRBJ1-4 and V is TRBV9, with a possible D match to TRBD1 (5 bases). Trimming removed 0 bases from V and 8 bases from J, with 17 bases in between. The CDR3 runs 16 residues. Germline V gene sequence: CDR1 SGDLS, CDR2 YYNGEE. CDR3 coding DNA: TGTGCCAGCAGCGTAGGGAGTGGGCAGGGTAGCGAAAAACTGTTTTTT. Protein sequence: CASSVGSGQGSEKLFF.

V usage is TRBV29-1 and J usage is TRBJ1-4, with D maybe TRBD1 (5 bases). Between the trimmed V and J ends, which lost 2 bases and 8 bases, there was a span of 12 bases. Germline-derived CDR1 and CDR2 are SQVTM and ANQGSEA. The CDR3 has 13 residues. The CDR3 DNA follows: TGCAGCGTTGAACGCCAGGGAAACGAAAAACTGTTTTTT. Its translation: CSVERQGNEKLFF.

The CDR3 nucleotides are TGTGCCAGCAGCCCGGCGGAGGTTAATTCACCCCTCCACTTT. Translating it yields CASSPAEVNSPLHF. The chain couples TRBV5-6 to TRBJ1-6; no reliable D call. The V gene lost 4 bases and the J gene lost 6 bases, with 11 bases spanning the gap. The germline V gene encodes CDR1 SGHDT and CDR2 YYEEEE. The CDR3 is made up of 14 amino acids.

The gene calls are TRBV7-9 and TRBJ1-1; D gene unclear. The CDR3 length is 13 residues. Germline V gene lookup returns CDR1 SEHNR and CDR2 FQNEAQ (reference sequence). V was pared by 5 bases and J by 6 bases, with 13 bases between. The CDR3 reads CASSPARGAEAFF. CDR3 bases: TGTGCCAGCAGCCCCGCCAGAGGCGCTGAAGCTTTCTTT. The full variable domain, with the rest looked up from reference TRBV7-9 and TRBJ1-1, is DTGVSQNPRHKITKRGQNVTFRCDPISEHNRLYWYRQTLGQGPEFLTYFQNEAQLEKSRLLSDRFSAERPKGSFSTLEIQRTEQGDSAMYLCASSPARGAEAFFGQGTRLTVV.

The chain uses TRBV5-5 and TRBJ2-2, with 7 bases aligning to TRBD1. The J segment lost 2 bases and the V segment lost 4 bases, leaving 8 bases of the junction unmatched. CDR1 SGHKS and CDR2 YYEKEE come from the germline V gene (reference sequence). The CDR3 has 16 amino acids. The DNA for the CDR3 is TGTGCCAGCAGCCTATACGGGACAGTTAACACCGGGGAGCTGTTTTTT. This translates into CASSLYGTVNTGELFF.

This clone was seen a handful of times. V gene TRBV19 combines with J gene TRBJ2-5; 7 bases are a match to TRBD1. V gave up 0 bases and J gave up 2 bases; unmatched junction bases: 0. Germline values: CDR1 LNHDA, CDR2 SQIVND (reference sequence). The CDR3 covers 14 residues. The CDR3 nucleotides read TGTGCCAGTAGTATAGAGGGACAGCAAGAGACCCAGTACTTC. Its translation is CASSIEGQQETQYF. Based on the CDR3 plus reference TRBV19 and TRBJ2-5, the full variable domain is DGGITQSPKYLFRKEGQNVTLSCEQNLNHDAMYWYRQDPGQGLRLIYYSQIVNDFQKGDIAEGYSVSREKKESFPLTVTSAQKNPTAFYLCASSIEGQQETQYFGPGTRLLVL.

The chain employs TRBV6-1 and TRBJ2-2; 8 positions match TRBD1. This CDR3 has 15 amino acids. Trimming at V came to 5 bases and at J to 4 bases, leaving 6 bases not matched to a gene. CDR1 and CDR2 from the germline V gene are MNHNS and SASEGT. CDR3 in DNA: TGTGCCAGCAGTTCCCGACAGGGGAGCACCGGGGAGCTGTTTTTT. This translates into CASSSRQGSTGELFF.

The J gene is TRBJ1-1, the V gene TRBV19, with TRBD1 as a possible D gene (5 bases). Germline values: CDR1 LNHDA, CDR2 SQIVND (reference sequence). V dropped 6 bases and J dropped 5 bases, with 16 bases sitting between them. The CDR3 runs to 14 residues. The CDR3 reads CASRFPGGGTEAFF. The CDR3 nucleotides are TGTGCCAGTAGGTTCCCCGGGGGTGGAACTGAAGCTTTCTTT.

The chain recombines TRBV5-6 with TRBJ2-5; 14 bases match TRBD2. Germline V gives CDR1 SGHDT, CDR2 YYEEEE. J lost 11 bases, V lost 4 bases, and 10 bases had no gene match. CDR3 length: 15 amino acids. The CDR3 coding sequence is TGTGCCAGCAGCCCGGGGACTAGCGGGAGTTGGGTGCAGTACTTC. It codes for CASSPGTSGSWVQYF. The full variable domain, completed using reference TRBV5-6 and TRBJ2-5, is DAGVTQSPTHLIKTRGQQVTLRCSPKSGHDTVSWYQQALGQGPQFIFQYYEEEERQRGNFPDRFSGHQFPNYSSELNVNALLLGDSALYLCASSPGTSGSWVQYFGPGTRLLVL.

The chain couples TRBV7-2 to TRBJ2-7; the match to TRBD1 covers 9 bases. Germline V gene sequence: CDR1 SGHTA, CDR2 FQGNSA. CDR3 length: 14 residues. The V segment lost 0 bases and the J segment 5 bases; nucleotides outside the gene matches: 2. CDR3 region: CASSLAWTGDEQYF. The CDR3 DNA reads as TGTGCCAGCAGCTTAGCCTGGACAGGGGACGAGCAGTACTTC.

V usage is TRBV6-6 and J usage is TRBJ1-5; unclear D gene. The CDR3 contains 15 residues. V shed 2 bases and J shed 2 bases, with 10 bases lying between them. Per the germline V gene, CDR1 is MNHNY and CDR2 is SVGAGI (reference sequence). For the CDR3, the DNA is TGTGCCAGCAGTTACGAGGGTGTGGGCAATCAGCCCCAGCATTTT. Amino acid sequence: CASSYEGVGNQPQHF.

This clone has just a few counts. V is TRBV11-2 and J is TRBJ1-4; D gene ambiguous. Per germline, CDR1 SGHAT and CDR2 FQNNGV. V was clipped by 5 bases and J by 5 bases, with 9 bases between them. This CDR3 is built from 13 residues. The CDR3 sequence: CASSRERNEKLFF. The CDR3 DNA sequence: TGTGCCAGCAGCCGCGAGAGGAATGAAAAACTGTTTTTT.

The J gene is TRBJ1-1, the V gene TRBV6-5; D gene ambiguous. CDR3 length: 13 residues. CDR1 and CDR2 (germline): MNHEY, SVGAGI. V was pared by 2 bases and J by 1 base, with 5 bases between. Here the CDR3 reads CASSYIQNTEAFF. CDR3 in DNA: TGTGCCAGCAGTTACATCCAGAACACTGAAGCTTTCTTT.

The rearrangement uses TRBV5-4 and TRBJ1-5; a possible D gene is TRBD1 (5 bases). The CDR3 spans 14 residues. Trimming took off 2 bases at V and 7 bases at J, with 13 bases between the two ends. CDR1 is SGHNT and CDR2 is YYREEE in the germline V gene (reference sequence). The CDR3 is CASSFSGVNQPQHF. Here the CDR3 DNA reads TGTGCCAGCAGCTTTTCGGGGGTCAACCAGCCCCAGCATTTT.

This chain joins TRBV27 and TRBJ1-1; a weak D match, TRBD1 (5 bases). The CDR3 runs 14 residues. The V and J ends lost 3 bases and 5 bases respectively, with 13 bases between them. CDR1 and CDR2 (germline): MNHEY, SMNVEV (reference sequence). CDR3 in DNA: TGTGCCAGCAGTTTCGGGAGAGGGGAGACTGAAGCTTTCTTT. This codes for CASSFGRGETEAFF.

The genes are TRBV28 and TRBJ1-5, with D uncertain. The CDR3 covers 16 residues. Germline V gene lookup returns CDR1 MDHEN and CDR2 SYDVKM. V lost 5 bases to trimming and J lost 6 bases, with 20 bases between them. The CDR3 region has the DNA TGTGCCAGCAGTCCCGATAGCATGGCGGTAGGTCAGCCCCAGCATTTT. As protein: CASSPDSMAVGQPQHF.

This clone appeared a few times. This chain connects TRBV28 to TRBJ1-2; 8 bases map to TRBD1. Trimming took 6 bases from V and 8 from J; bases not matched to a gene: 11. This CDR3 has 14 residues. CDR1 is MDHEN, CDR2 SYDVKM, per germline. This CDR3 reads CASRASDRGGGYTF. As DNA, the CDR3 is TGTGCCAGCAGGGCCTCAGACAGGGGAGGCGGCTACACCTTC.